This paragraph covers one T cell receptor (beta chain) sequence. Its antigen is unidentified. The data belong to a study of T cell repertoires in cytomegalovirus infection. The overall study: It can be stated that public TCR beta signatures indicated CMV infection as well as a matching HLA type.

MiXCR was run by TCRdb on the reads, yielding one entry per CDR3 protein. The table records about 770,000 distinct CDR3 sequences, 25% to 35% of them present only once. Per the germline V gene, CDR1 is LNHNV and CDR2 is YYDKDF (reference sequence). This CDR3 has 14 residues. V was cut by 2 bases and J by 7 bases, with 14 bases left in between. General study findings and limits: In two of eight donors, the top clonotype was HLA-C-restricted CMV-specific.

V and J are TRBV15 and TRBJ1-1; no reliable D call. The clonotype originates from a human donor in good health (CMV status not recorded). Some clones in this sample may be carry-over from other donors' samples. The sequencing here drew on cultured CD8+ T cells from PBMCs, taken from culture after CMV antigen stimulation. The CDR3 sequence: CATSRPLGAFEAFF. CDR3 nucleotides: TGTGCCACCAGCAGACCTTTGGGAGCTTTTGAAGCTTTCTTT.